One and the same sample provided the 25 T cell receptor beta chains below, sequenced in a study of OX40 agonist ivuxolimab in advanced cancers. Data came from immunoSEQ multiplex PCR; TCRdb stores just in-frame clones and leaves some out. The profile shows under 80,000 clones, roughly 90% of them singletons. The input for sequencing was CD4+ or CD8+ T cells sorted from blood, taken in a trial of the OX40 agonist ivuxolimab. Receptor source: an adult with an advanced solid tumor such as melanoma, head and neck, liver or kidney cancer.

Here the CDR3 reads CASGRSNEKLFF. CDR3 nucleotide sequence: TGCGCCAGCGGACGGAGTAATGAAAAACTGTTTTTT. The chain has TRBV4-3 and TRBJ1-4; no clear D gene. Germline V gene sequence: CDR1 LGHNA, CDR2 YSLEER. The CDR3 runs to 12 residues. Trimming left V 8 bases short and J 4 bases short, with 8 bases between.

Only one count was recorded for this clone. Its ends do not fully match the called genes, so a read error is possible. The chain carries TRBV6-1 and TRBJ2-5; D is perhaps TRBD2 (6 bases). The germline gives CDR1 MNHNS, CDR2 SASEGT. This CDR3 spans 12 amino acids. The CDR3 region has the DNA TGTGCCCGCAGGGAGGAGGGAGAGACCCAGTACTTC. Its protein product is CARREEGETQYF.

This chain joins TRBV18 and TRBJ2-1; TRBD1 might be the D (6 bases). V was cut by 0 bases and J by 3 bases, with 12 bases left in between. Germline CDR1 KGHSH, CDR2 LQKENI. The length of the CDR3 is 16 residues. CDR3 DNA: TGTGCCAGCTCACCACCAGACAGGACTTACTACAATGAGCAGTTCTTC. This gives the protein CASSPPDRTYYNEQFF. Full variable domain (remainder filled in from reference TRBV18 and TRBJ2-1): NAGVMQNPRHLVRRRGQEARLRCSPMKGHSHVYWYRQLPEEGLKFMVYLQKENIIDESGMPKERFSAEFPKEGPSILRIQQVVRGDSAAYFCASSPPDRTYYNEQFFGPGTRLTVL.

V gene TRBV27 combines with J gene TRBJ2-7, with 9 bases fitting TRBD1. The CDR3 is 16 residues long. Germline CDR1 and CDR2: MNHEY and SMNVEV (reference sequence). The V and J ends lost 5 bases and 2 bases, in that order; junction bases with no gene match: 10. The CDR3 is CASSPRQGGRAYEQYF. The CDR3 coding sequence is TGTGCCAGCAGTCCCCGACAGGGGGGGCGCGCCTACGAGCAGTACTTC.

The rearrangement links TRBV7-9 to TRBJ1-4; TRBD1 aligns across 7 bases. Germline CDR1 is SEHNR and CDR2 is FQNEAQ (reference sequence). The CDR3 consists of 14 residues. V was clipped by 2 bases and J by 8 bases; unmatched bases: 5. The CDR3 sequence: CASSLTGANEKLFF. DNA for the CDR3: TGTGCCAGCAGCTTAACAGGGGCGAACGAAAAACTGTTTTTT.

Sample share makes this clone medium-sized. This chain joins TRBV7-9 and TRBJ2-3; D unclear. Germline assignment: CDR1 SEHNR and CDR2 FQNEAQ (reference sequence). V was pared by 5 bases and J by 2 bases, with 5 bases between. The CDR3 contains 12 residues. The CDR3 sequence: CASSPNTDTQYF. The CDR3 bases are TGTGCCAGCAGCCCTAACACAGATACGCAGTATTTT.

The chain employs TRBV5-1 and TRBJ2-3; D is tentatively TRBD1 or TRBD2 (5 bases each). V lost 4 bases to trimming and J lost 2 bases, with 11 bases between them. Germline CDR1 is SGHRS and CDR2 is YFSETQ. The CDR3 is 14 residues long. CDR3 region: CASSQGTSTDTQYF. The CDR3 DNA reads as TGCGCCAGCAGCCAAGGGACCTCCACAGATACGCAGTATTTT.

V and J are TRBV2 and TRBJ2-3, with D uncertain. V was trimmed by 6 bases and J by 2 bases, leaving 9 bases between them. CDR3 length equals 13 residues. In germline, CDR1 is SNHLY, CDR2 FYNNEI. CDR3 sequence: CASRRFFTDTQYF. The CDR3 DNA is TGTGCCAGCAGAAGATTCTTCACAGATACGCAGTATTTT.

The chain couples TRBV7-2 to TRBJ2-5, with 8 bases identical to TRBD1. V was pared by 4 bases and J by 5 bases, with 18 bases of the junction left unmatched. This CDR3 is built from 18 residues. From germline, CDR1 is SGHTA and CDR2 FQGNSA. The CDR3 bases are TGTGCCAGCAGCTCTTGGGGGCCCCGCAGGGGGCCCGGTGAGACCCAGTACTTC. Translating gives CASSSWGPRRGPGETQYF.

This chain connects TRBV6-6 to TRBJ2-3; 15 nucleotides align to TRBD2. Germline V lookup: CDR1 MNHNY, CDR2 SVGAGI (reference sequence). The CDR3 sequence is 16 residues long. Trimming cost V 6 bases and J 2 bases; bases outside gene matches: 3. The CDR3 here is CASRWTSGRATDTQYF. The CDR3 bases are TGTGCCAGCAGGTGGACTAGCGGGAGGGCCACAGATACGCAGTATTTT.

This clone was counted once. The rearrangement uses TRBV10-3 and TRBJ2-3, with 7 nucleotides matching TRBD2. Germline V CDR1 and CDR2: ENHRY, SYGVKD. The V and J ends lost 0 bases and 3 bases, in that order; junction bases with no gene match: 3. The CDR3 is made up of 15 amino acids. Here the CDR3 reads CAISESGGDTDTQYF. Written as DNA, the CDR3 is TGTGCCATCAGTGAGTCTGGGGGGGATACAGATACGCAGTATTTT.

V gene TRBV15 combines with J gene TRBJ1-5; TRBD1 matches 8 bases. The germline CDR1 and CDR2 sequences are LNHNV and YYDKDF (reference sequence). Germline trimming cut 0 bases from V and 8 bases from J; bases unmatched to any gene: 6. The CDR3 is 15 amino acids. CDR3: CATSRERTGPKPQHF. CDR3 DNA sequence: TGTGCCACCAGCAGAGAAAGGACAGGGCCGAAGCCCCAGCATTTT.

This chain links TRBV11-2 with TRBJ1-2, with 8 positions matching TRBD1. V lost 0 bases to trimming and J lost 2 bases; unmatched junction nucleotides: 5. This CDR3 is built from 16 residues. Germline V gene sequence: CDR1 SGHAT, CDR2 FQNNGV. The DNA of the CDR3 is TGTGCCAGCAGCTTAGATCTGACAGGGGTAAACTATGGCTACACCTTC. The encoded protein is CASSLDLTGVNYGYTF.

The chain uses TRBV5-1 and TRBJ2-3, with D unclear. Trimming removed 4 bases from V and 1 base from J, with 7 bases in between. The CDR3 is 13 residues long. Germline-derived CDR1 and CDR2 are SGHRS and YFSETQ. The CDR3: CASSPGRTDTQYF. In DNA, the CDR3 is TGCGCCAGCAGCCCCGGACGCACAGATACGCAGTATTTT.

This rearrangement joins TRBV21-1 to TRBJ1-1. TRBV21-1 counts as a pseudogene. This CDR3 comprises 16 residues. The CDR3 sequence is CASSKGTEVRDTEAFF. The CDR3 DNA reads TGTGCCAGCAGCAAAGGGACTGAGGTTAGGGACACTGAAGCTTTCTTT.

The rearrangement joins TRBV5-4 to TRBJ1-1, with 7 nucleotides matching TRBD1. The CDR3 is made up of 15 amino acids. With V trimmed by 4 bases and J by 1 base, 7 bases remained unmatched. From germline, CDR1 is SGHNT and CDR2 YYREEE (reference sequence). The CDR3 region has the DNA TGTGCCAGCAGCGGCGACAGGGTCCGGAACACTGAAGCTTTCTTT. It translates to CASSGDRVRNTEAFF.

The chain links TRBV6-5 to TRBJ2-7; maybe TRBD2 (6 bases). The CDR3 sequence is 14 residues long. V was pared by 6 bases and J by 5 bases, with 17 bases between. The V gene's germline CDR1 is MNHEY and CDR2 SVGAGI. CDR3 sequence (DNA): TGTGCCAGCAGGCGTGGAGGGGCGCGCGACGAGCAGTACTTC. Translated, it gives CASRRGGARDEQYF.

This clone was observed a single time. The chain uses TRBV5-1 and TRBJ1-2; the D gene is possibly TRBD1 (5 bases). V lost 3 bases to trimming and J lost 4 bases, with 25 bases between them. Germline CDR1 and CDR2: SGHRS and YFSETQ. CDR3 length: 18 amino acids. CDR3 amino acids: CASSYEGLTGDKGYGYTF. CDR3 nucleotides: TGCGCCAGCAGCTATGAAGGCCTCACGGGGGATAAGGGCTATGGCTACACCTTC.

This sequence joins TRBV28 and TRBJ1-4; D not certain. V was trimmed by 3 bases and J by 3 bases, leaving 17 bases between them. The CDR3 consists of 17 residues. Germline CDR1 reads MDHEN; CDR2 reads SYDVKM. The CDR3 sequence is CASSFGRAYGANEKLFF. The DNA of the CDR3 is TGTGCCAGCAGTTTTGGGAGGGCTTACGGGGCTAATGAAAAACTGTTTTTT.

The genes are TRBV7-9 and TRBJ1-1, with TRBD1 identical over 9 bases. The CDR3 sequence is 15 residues long. The V gene end was trimmed by 7 bases and the J gene end by 0 bases; junction bases not matched to a gene: 6. CDR1 and CDR2 from the germline V gene are SEHNR and FQNEAQ (reference sequence). The CDR3 loop is CASTGTGNMNTEAFF. The CDR3 DNA sequence: TGTGCCAGCACGGGGACAGGGAATATGAACACTGAAGCTTTCTTT.

V is TRBV28 and J is TRBJ1-5; D perhaps matches TRBD1 (6 bases). The CDR3 runs 14 residues. Trimming removed 5 bases at V and 2 bases at J, with 10 bases between. Germline loops: CDR1 MDHEN, CDR2 SYDVKM. The CDR3, as DNA: TGTGCCAGCAGTCCTCGGACAGGCAATCAGCCCCAGCATTTT. The encoded protein is CASSPRTGNQPQHF.

V and J are TRBV30 and TRBJ2-1, with no clear D. This CDR3 has 13 amino acids. The V end lost 0 bases, the J end lost 5 bases, and 8 bases lay between the germline ends. The germline V gene encodes CDR1 GTSNPN and CDR2 SVGIG (reference sequence). The DNA of the CDR3 is TGTGCCTGGAGTGTAAACCGAGACAATGAGCAGTTCTTC. It codes for CAWSVNRDNEQFF. The complete variable domain, with remaining parts taken from reference TRBV30 and TRBJ2-1, reads SQTIHQWPATLVQPVGSPLSLECTVEGTSNPNLYWYRQAAGRGLQLLFYSVGIGQISSEVPQNLSASRPQDRQFILSSKKLLLSDSGFYLCAWSVNRDNEQFFGPGTRLTVL.

CDR3 residues: CASSSVNNYGYTF. DNA of the CDR3: TGTGCCAGCAGCTCCGTCAACAACTATGGCTACACCTTC. J is TRBJ1-2 and V is TRBV7-2, with D uncertain. V lost 4 bases to trimming and J lost 2 bases, with 8 bases between them. The CDR3 has 13 amino acids. CDR1 SGHTA and CDR2 FQGNSA come from the germline V gene.

This CDR3 reads CASRSLRLRSGANVLTF. The CDR3 DNA sequence: TGTGCCAGCAGAAGTTTGAGGCTACGCTCTGGGGCCAACGTCCTGACTTTC. The chain employs TRBV27 and TRBJ2-6; no clear D. Per the germline V gene, CDR1 is MNHEY and CDR2 is SMNVEV (reference sequence). The CDR3 runs 17 residues. V lost 6 bases to trimming and J lost 0 bases, with 15 bases between them.

V is TRBV7-2 and J is TRBJ2-7; 9 bases agree with TRBD1. The CDR3 loop spans 15 amino acids. The V segment lost 3 bases and the J segment 2 bases; nucleotides outside the gene matches: 5. The germline CDR1 and CDR2 sequences are SGHTA and FQGNSA. CDR3 amino acids: CASSLFGTGPYEQYF. In nucleotides, the CDR3 is TGTGCCAGCAGCTTGTTTGGGACAGGGCCCTACGAGCAGTACTTC. The full variable domain, rest sourced from reference TRBV7-2 and TRBJ2-7, is GAGVSQSPSNKVTEKGKDVELRCDPISGHTALYWYRQSLGQGLEFLIYFQGNSAPDKSGLPSDRFSAERTGGSVSTLTIQRTQQEDSAVYLCASSLFGTGPYEQYFGPGTRLTVT.